The 20 T cell receptor beta chains below were found in one sample sequenced in a study of regulatory T cells in long-lasting Graves disease. Time point meaning: persistent/refractory GD, antithyroid drugs over 5 years with positive TRAb. Extracted RNA from PBMCs served as the source of the TCR library. To make TCR beta libraries, researchers used iRepertoire HTBI primers and Arm-PCR of CDR3 regions. TCRdb independently ran MiXCR on the multiplex PCR reads; one entry per CDR3 protein. The sample holds some 440,000 distinct CDR3 sequences; about 20% are singletons and the top ten take 7% to 10%. The specimen comprised peripheral blood mononuclear cells (PBMCs), sampled when the disease was refractory, from a patient treated with antithyroid drugs. The receptors shown here come from a female donor with Graves disease.

This clonotype was seen ten or more times. This rearrangement joins TRBV20-1 to TRBJ2-7; TRBD1 agrees at 7 bases. After removal of 6 bases from V and 2 bases from J, the junction contained 7 bases not matched to a gene. This CDR3 region has 13 residues. Germline assignment: CDR1 DFQATT and CDR2 SNEGSKA (reference sequence). CDR3 region: CSATGQTTYEQYF. The CDR3 coding sequence is TGCAGTGCAACGGGACAGACCACCTACGAGCAGTACTTC.

This chain links TRBV5-1 with TRBJ1-2, with D tentatively TRBD1 (5 bases). This CDR3 contains 13 residues. Germline V gene lookup returns CDR1 SGHRS and CDR2 YFSETQ. V lost 2 bases and J 6 bases, leaving 11 bases between the germline ends. The CDR3 region is CASSFTVGDGYTF. The DNA for the CDR3 is TGCGCCAGCAGCTTCACTGTGGGGGATGGCTACACCTTC.

This sequence joins TRBV7-9 and TRBJ1-3, with 10 bases that match TRBD1. The CDR3 spans 14 residues. Germline V gene lookup returns CDR1 SEHNR and CDR2 FQNEAQ (reference sequence). V trimming: 4 bases; J trimming: 9 bases; junction bases outside the gene matches: 6. CDR3 residues: CASSSRDRGLTIYF. CDR3 nucleotides: TGTGCCAGCAGCTCCCGGGACAGGGGTCTCACCATATATTTT.

This clonotype was counted ten times or more. J is TRBJ2-6 and V is TRBV2, with 7 bases that match TRBD2. The CDR3 runs 15 residues. Losses at the gene ends were 2 bases for V and 2 bases for J; bases not matched to a gene: 0. Germline V gene data show CDR1 as SNHLY and CDR2 as FYNNEI. The CDR3 here is CASSERGAGANVLTF. CDR3 coding DNA: TGTGCCAGCAGTGAACGGGGGGCTGGGGCCAACGTCCTGACTTTC.

The chain recombines TRBV5-6 with TRBJ2-5; 9 nucleotides align to TRBD2. The CDR3 sequence is 17 residues long. The J segment lost 5 bases and the V segment lost 3 bases, leaving 14 bases of the junction unmatched. Germline V gene sequence: CDR1 SGHDT, CDR2 YYEEEE. The CDR3 sequence: CASSSPLPREGQETQYF. The CDR3 bases are TGTGCCAGCAGCTCACCTCTGCCGCGGGAGGGCCAGGAGACCCAGTACTTC.

This clonotype showed up many times. The rearrangement uses TRBV12-3 or TRBV12-4 and TRBJ2-2; 8 bases fit TRBD1. This CDR3 spans 15 amino acids. V dropped 4 bases and J dropped 4; count of bases not matched to a gene: 5. CDR3 loop: CASSYRGTFTGELFF. DNA of the CDR3: TGTGCCAGCAGTTACAGGGGGACCTTCACCGGGGAGCTGTTTTTT.

This clonotype was found a few times. This chain connects TRBV7-9 to TRBJ2-1, with D perhaps assigned TRBD1 or TRBD2 (5 bases each). Trimming took off 2 bases at V and 2 bases at J, with 10 bases between the two ends. This CDR3 region has 15 residues. CDR1 is SEHNR and CDR2 is FQNEAQ in the germline V gene (reference sequence). The CDR3 region is CASSLLGTTYNEQFF. CDR3 nucleotides: TGTGCCAGCAGCTTATTGGGGACGACCTACAATGAGCAGTTCTTC.

This clonotype was recorded at least ten times. V gene TRBV9 combines with J gene TRBJ2-7; D may be TRBD1 (6 bases). The V gene lost 2 bases and the J gene lost 5 bases, with 8 bases spanning the gap. CDR3 length: 12 amino acids. Germline CDR1 is SGDLS and CDR2 is YYNGEE. CDR3 nucleotide sequence: TGTGCCAGCAGCGTTGGGGGCAACGAGCAGTACTTC. Residues: CASSVGGNEQYF.

This clonotype was detected only a few times. This rearrangement joins TRBV28 to TRBJ2-3, with 7 nucleotides matching TRBD1. Germline CDR1 MDHEN, CDR2 SYDVKM. Unmatched junction bases numbered 7, after V lost 7 bases and J lost 3 bases. The CDR3 is 14 amino acids. The CDR3 protein is CASTGTVGTDTQYF. CDR3 DNA: TGTGCCAGCACAGGGACAGTGGGAACAGATACGCAGTATTTT.

This clonotype was seen only a few times. This chain joins TRBV24-1 and TRBJ1-5; possibly TRBD1 for D (5 bases). The CDR3 extends over 15 amino acids. Trimming left V 4 bases short and J 5 bases short, with 14 bases between. The germline V gene has CDR1 KGHDR and CDR2 SFDVKD. DNA for the CDR3: TGTGCCACCAGTGACCCGAAATGGGGGGATCAGCCCCAGCATTTT. It codes for CATSDPKWGDQPQHF.

Of note for this clonotype: This may arise from a read error, as a much more abundant clone is one base away. This sequence joins TRBV15 and TRBJ1-1; a possible D gene is TRBD1 (5 bases). This CDR3 spans 13 amino acids. Germline lookup yields CDR1 LNHNV and CDR2 YYDKDF (reference sequence). The CDR3 DNA is TGTGCCACCAGTCGTCAGGGAAGCACTGAAGCTTCCTTT. It specifies CATSRQGSTEASF.

This clonotype was counted ten times or more. The J gene is TRBJ1-5, the V gene TRBV28; D gene unclear. V was trimmed by 5 bases and J by 1 base, leaving 9 bases between them. The CDR3 sequence is 14 residues long. Germline CDR1 MDHEN, CDR2 SYDVKM. CDR3 DNA sequence: TGTGCCAGCAGTCCCGACATCAGCAATCAGCCCCAGCATTTT. It encodes CASSPDISNQPQHF.

This clonotype was detected many times. The genes are TRBV14 and TRBJ2-2; TRBD2 might be the D (6 bases). Trimming stripped 3 bases from V and 8 bases from J, with 10 bases between. Germline-derived CDR1 and CDR2 are SGHDN and FVKESK. The CDR3 consists of 13 residues. The DNA for the CDR3 is TGTGCCAGCAGCCACGGCGGGATTGGGGAGCTGTTTTTT. Encoded protein: CASSHGGIGELFF. The full variable domain, with the rest looked up from reference TRBV14 and TRBJ2-2, is EAGVTQFPSHSVIEKGQTVTLRCDPISGHDNLYWYRRVMGKEIKFLLHFVKESKQDESGMPNNRFLAERTGGTYSTLKVQPAELEDSGVYFCASSHGGIGELFFGEGSRLTVL.

The rearrangement joins TRBV20-1 to TRBJ2-5, with 8 bases that match TRBD1. V trimming: 2 bases; J trimming: 4 bases; junction bases outside the gene matches: 6. CDR3 size: 14 residues. Germline lookup yields CDR1 DFQATT and CDR2 SNEGSKA (reference sequence). Here the CDR3 reads CSARTGGGRETQYF. CDR3 coding DNA: TGCAGTGCTAGAACAGGGGGAGGTCGAGAGACCCAGTACTTC.

In its sample, this clonotype was seen a few times. This chain uses TRBV20-1 with TRBJ1-1; D uncertain. The V gene's germline CDR1 is DFQATT and CDR2 SNEGSKA (reference sequence). Trimming took off 5 bases at V and 1 base at J, with 14 bases between the two ends. The CDR3 spans 14 residues. CDR3: CSASGPPKNTEAFF. The CDR3 DNA is TGCAGTGCTTCCGGCCCACCGAAGAACACTGAAGCTTTCTTT.

This clonotype has at least ten counts. The chain recombines TRBV6-1 with TRBJ2-7, with unresolved D. Per germline, CDR1 MNHNS and CDR2 SASEGT. Trimming stripped 3 bases from V and 3 bases from J, with 15 bases between. The CDR3 is 15 amino acids. The CDR3 loop is CASSDTQLSGYEQYF. CDR3 nucleotides: TGTGCCAGCAGTGATACACAGTTGTCAGGCTACGAGCAGTACTTC.

This clonotype was seen repeatedly, ten times or more. The chain carries TRBV2 and TRBJ1-1; D is undetermined. The CDR3 sequence is 14 residues long. V was clipped by 3 bases and J by 6 bases, with 14 bases between them. Germline V gene lookup returns CDR1 SNHLY and CDR2 FYNNEI. The CDR3 DNA follows: TGTGCCAGCAGTGACTTGGGATTGGGCGCTGAAGCTTTCTTT. Translation: CASSDLGLGAEAFF.

CDR3 sequence reads: CASSLAGTGRTEAFF. The CDR3 bases are TGTGCCAGCAGCTTAGCCGGGACAGGGAGGACTGAAGCTTTCTTT. J is TRBJ1-1 and V is TRBV7-8; TRBD1 agrees at 9 bases. The CDR3 runs to 15 residues. With V trimmed by 0 bases and J by 5 bases, 4 bases remained unmatched. Germline V gene lookup returns CDR1 SGHVS and CDR2 FQNEAQ.

Many counts were recorded for this clonotype. The gene calls are TRBV12-3 or TRBV12-4 and TRBJ2-7; D may match TRBD1 or TRBD2 (5 bases each). This CDR3 spans 15 amino acids. Trimming took off 1 base at V and 0 bases at J, with 10 bases between the two ends. The CDR3 DNA reads TGTGCCAGCAGTTTAGAGGGGACGAACTCCTACGAGCAGTACTTC. This gives the protein CASSLEGTNSYEQYF.

Ten or more counts support this clonotype. The germline gene is not matched at one end of the junction; a read error may be the cause. CDR3 loop: CASSLAAEQYF. CDR3 in DNA: TGTGCCAGCAGCTTAGCTGCCGAGCAGTACTTC. The V call is TRBV5-1, the J call TRBJ2-7; D remains ambiguous. The length of the CDR3 is 11 residues. Looked up from germline, CDR1 is SGHRS and CDR2 is YFSETQ. Using reference TRBV5-1 and TRBJ2-7 for the parts outside the CDR3, the full variable domain is KAGVTQTPRYLIKTRGQQVTLSCSPISGHRSVSWYQQTPGQGLQFLFEYFSETQRNKGNFPGRFSGRQFSNSRSEMNVSTLELGDSALYLCASSLAAEQYFGPGTRLTVT.